This T cell receptor beta chain was identified during a study of blood T cell repertoires in COVID-19. Study overall: From the United States, Italy and Spain came samples of acute and convalescent COVID-19. In each case, the material was cDNA or gDNA derived from T cells, B-cell-depleted T cells, or PBMCs.

Recruited during active infection, patients (from Seattle) were subsequently followed longitudinally. Authors' data handling: Estimated nucleated cell counts came from reference gene primer amplification. Here immunoSEQ multiplex PCR was the method, and the copy in TCRdb shows in-frame clones only, minus some. V and J calls and clone size are given by that table; D and trimming were obtained from the DNA. Of approximately 290,000 clones listed, about 80% are singletons. V was clipped by 2 bases and J by 7 bases, with 19 bases between them. This CDR3 spans 15 amino acids. This rearrangement joins TRBV5-3 to TRBJ2-7, with D possibly TRBD2 on 7 matching bases. TRBV5-3 is filed as an ORF, its function uncertain. The sequence was obtained from a person between 70 and 80 years old with COVID-19, enrolled during active disease. Sample: peripheral blood. CDR3 bases: TGTGCCAGAAGCTTTCGGATCGGGGGGCCAGGGGAGCAGTACTTC. Its protein is CARSFRIGGPGEQYF.